This T cell receptor (beta chain) was sequenced in a study of control samples from healthy donors and cancer patients. Only in-frame clones appear in the TCRdb table, and some are missing; sequencing was by immunoSEQ multiplex PCR. The sample has about 92,000 clones, almost 85% seen once. This clone was seen a single time. The sequenced material came from blood. The TCR sequence derives from a woman aged 60-70 years in good health.

The DNA for the CDR3 is TGCACCAGCAGCGGGACCCGCTCGGGACTTCTCATGGAGACCCAGTACTTC. This gives the protein CTSSGTRSGLLMETQYF. The chain combines TRBV1 with TRBJ2-5; the DNA was not used to check the table's D call, TRBD2. TRBV1 is classified as a pseudogene. The CDR3 totals 17 residues.